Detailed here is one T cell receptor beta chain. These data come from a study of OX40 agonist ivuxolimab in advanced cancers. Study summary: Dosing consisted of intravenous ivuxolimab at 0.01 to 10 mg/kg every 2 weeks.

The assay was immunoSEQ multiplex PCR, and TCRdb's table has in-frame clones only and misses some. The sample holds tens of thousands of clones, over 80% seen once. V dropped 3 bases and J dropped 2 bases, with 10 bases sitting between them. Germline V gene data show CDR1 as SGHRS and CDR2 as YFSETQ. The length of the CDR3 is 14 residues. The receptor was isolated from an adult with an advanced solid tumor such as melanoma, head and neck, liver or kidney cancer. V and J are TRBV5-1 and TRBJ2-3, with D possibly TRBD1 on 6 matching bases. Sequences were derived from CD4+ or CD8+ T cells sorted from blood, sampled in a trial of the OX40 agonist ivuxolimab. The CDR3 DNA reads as TGCGCCAGCAGCTCCGGACAGTCCACAGATACGCAGTATTTT. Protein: CASSSGQSTDTQYF.